This note documents a single TCR beta chain sequence. Other DNA sequences from this sample encode an identical CDR3 as well. This entry is derived from a study of blood T cell repertoires in COVID-19. TCRdb keeps only in-frame clones here, not all; method: immunoSEQ multiplex PCR. The table lists some 170,000 clones, about 83% of them singletons. Germline CDR1 reads SGHTA; CDR2 reads FQGNSA. This CDR3 has 14 residues. V lost 4 bases to trimming and J lost 3 bases; unmatched junction nucleotides: 3. This chain joins TRBV7-2 and TRBJ1-3, with 7 positions matching TRBD1. This sequence was found in a man aged 55 to 70 with acute or convalescent COVID-19. Sequencing was carried out using peripheral blood. CDR3 in DNA: TGTGCCAGCAGCTCATCAGGGGGTGGAAACACCATATATTTT. Translation gives CASSSSGGGNTIYF.